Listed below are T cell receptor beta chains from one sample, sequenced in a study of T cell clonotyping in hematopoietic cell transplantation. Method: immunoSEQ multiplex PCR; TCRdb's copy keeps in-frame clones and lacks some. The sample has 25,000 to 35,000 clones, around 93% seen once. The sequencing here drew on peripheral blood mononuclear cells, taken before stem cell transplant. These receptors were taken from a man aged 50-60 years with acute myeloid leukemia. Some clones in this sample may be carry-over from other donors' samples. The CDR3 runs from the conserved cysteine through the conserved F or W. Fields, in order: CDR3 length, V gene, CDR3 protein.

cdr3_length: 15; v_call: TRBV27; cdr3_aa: CASSPQAATNEKLFF
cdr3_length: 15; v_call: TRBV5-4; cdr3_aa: CASSLGSQGLYEQYF
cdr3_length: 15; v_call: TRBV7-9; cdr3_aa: CASSLGPETAYSYTF
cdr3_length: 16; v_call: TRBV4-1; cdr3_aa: CASSRLAGASTGELFF
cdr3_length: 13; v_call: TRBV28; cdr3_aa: CASSRGLNTEAFF
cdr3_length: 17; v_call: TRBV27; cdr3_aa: CASSIRARDFDFYEQYF
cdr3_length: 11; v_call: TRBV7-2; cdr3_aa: CASSYYNEQFF
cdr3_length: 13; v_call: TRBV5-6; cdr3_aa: CASSYATNEKLFF
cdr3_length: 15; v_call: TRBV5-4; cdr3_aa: CAASSGVASSSEQYF
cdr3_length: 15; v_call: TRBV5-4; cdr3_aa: CASSSAPTGRTEAFF
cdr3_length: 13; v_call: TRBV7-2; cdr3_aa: CASSPDTYNEQFF
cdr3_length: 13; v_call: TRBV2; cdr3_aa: CASRGLPGTEAFF
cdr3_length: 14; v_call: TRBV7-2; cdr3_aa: CASSTVKGENEQFF
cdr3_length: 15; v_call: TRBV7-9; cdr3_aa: CASSTRDRGDGELFF
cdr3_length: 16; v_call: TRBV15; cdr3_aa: CATSRDVEGLQETQYF
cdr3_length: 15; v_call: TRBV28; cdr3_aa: CASSSSGTSYNEQFF
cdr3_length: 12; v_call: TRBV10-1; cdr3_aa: CASSGGIYEQYF
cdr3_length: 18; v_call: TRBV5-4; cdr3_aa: CASSLDTAGLTRTGELFF
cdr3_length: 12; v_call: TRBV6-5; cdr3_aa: CASRGVYYGYTF